Each of the 18 T cell receptor beta chains below was sequenced from the same sample in a study of vaccination and CD4 T cells after COVID-19. The Oncomine TCR Beta short-read assay sequenced DNA from cultured CD4+ T cells. TCRdb recomputed calls from the PCR reads with MiXCR, one row per CDR3 protein. The table has about 20,000 distinct CDR3 sequences, about 50% seen once; the top ten hold more than 7%. Their specific antigens are unknown. Treatment meaning: 10-day PBMC culture with coronavirus spike peptide pools or control peptides (ViraFEST assay). The specimen comprised CD4+ T cells from blood, cultured in vitro, sampled before SARS-CoV-2 vaccination. These TCRs come from a human donor who had recovered from COVID-19.

The gene calls are TRBV5-4 and TRBJ2-5; 13 positions match TRBD2. The CDR3 runs 16 residues. From germline, CDR1 is SGHNT and CDR2 YYREEE (reference sequence). The V and J ends lost 3 bases and 4 bases, in that order; junction bases with no gene match: 6. The CDR3 DNA sequence: TGTGCCAGCAGCTCAGGACTAGCGGGAGAGAGAGAGACCCAGTACTTC. As protein: CASSSGLAGERETQYF.

The chain couples TRBV20-1 to TRBJ1-4; D is undetermined. The CDR3 loop spans 14 amino acids. The germline CDR1 and CDR2 sequences are DFQATT and SNEGSKA (reference sequence). With 3 bases removed from V and 7 bases from J, the gap between germline ends came to 15 bases. This CDR3 is CSASSDTSAEKLFF. CDR3 coding DNA: TGCAGTGCTAGTAGCGATACATCGGCTGAAAAACTGTTTTTT.

This clonotype has just a few counts. The chain recombines TRBV24-1 with TRBJ2-1; possible D gene TRBD1, 5 bases. Germline lookup yields CDR1 KGHDR and CDR2 SFDVKD. The CDR3 extends over 14 amino acids. The ends were cut back, 7 bases at V and 3 bases at J, with 12 bases in the middle. For the CDR3, the DNA is TGTGCCACCAGCCGGACACCCCTCTACAATGAGCAGTTCTTC. This codes for CATSRTPLYNEQFF.

The V and J genes are TRBV7-9 and TRBJ1-2; D uncertain. Between the trimmed V and J ends, which lost 3 bases and 4 bases, there was a span of 15 bases. The CDR3 spans 15 residues. Germline CDR1 SEHNR, CDR2 FQNEAQ (reference sequence). CDR3 loop: CASSLGQSPVYGYTF. CDR3 bases: TGTGCCAGCAGCTTGGGCCAGTCCCCCGTCTATGGCTACACCTTC.

This clonotype was counted once. V gene TRBV7-3 combines with J gene TRBJ2-1; a possible D gene is TRBD2 (6 bases). With 0 bases removed from V and 9 bases from J, the gap between germline ends came to 18 bases. The V gene's germline CDR1 is SGHTA and CDR2 FQGTGA. The CDR3 has 16 residues. CDR3 sequence (DNA): TGTGCCAGCAGCTTAACGGGGGGAGTCGGTATCTTTGAGCAGTTCTTC. It is translated as CASSLTGGVGIFEQFF.

The chain employs TRBV6-2 or TRBV6-3 and TRBJ1-2; TRBD1 might be the D (6 bases). The V gene lost 6 bases and the J gene lost 8 bases, with 19 bases spanning the gap. Germline CDR1 reads MNHEY; CDR2 reads SVGEGT. The CDR3 is made up of 14 amino acids. The DNA for the CDR3 is TGTGCCAGCAGCCGCGGGGGGCTGCTGGTAGGCTACACCTTC. It yields the protein CASSRGGLLVGYTF.

The V and J genes are TRBV10-3 and TRBJ2-5, with 10 bases identical to TRBD2. Losses at the gene ends were 10 bases for V and 5 bases for J; bases not matched to a gene: 13. The CDR3 is 15 residues long. Germline lookup yields CDR1 ENHRY and CDR2 SYGVKD. The CDR3: CASKTGSGRAETQYF. In DNA, the CDR3 is TGTGCCAGTAAGACGGGGAGCGGGAGGGCGGAGACCCAGTACTTC.

The gene calls are TRBV28 and TRBJ1-1; D is possibly TRBD1 (6 bases). The germline V gene encodes CDR1 MDHEN and CDR2 SYDVKM. V was shortened by 8 bases and J by 5 bases, with 15 bases between the two germline ends. This CDR3 spans 13 amino acids. The CDR3: CASLQGEWTEAFF. CDR3 nucleotides: TGTGCCAGCCTACAGGGCGAGTGGACTGAAGCTTTCTTT.

There are a few counts of this clonotype. The chain links TRBV12-3 or TRBV12-4 to TRBJ2-5; D is unresolved. The CDR3 length is 11 residues. V shed 3 bases and J shed 5 bases, with 4 bases lying between them. The CDR3: CASSFAETQYF. The CDR3 region has the DNA TGTGCCAGCAGTTTCGCCGAGACCCAGTACTTC.

This chain links TRBV29-1 with TRBJ1-3; 7 bases agree with TRBD1. The germline V gene has CDR1 SQVTM and CDR2 ANQGSEA. CDR3 length: 13 residues. V was pared by 4 bases and J by 4 bases, with 4 bases of the junction left unmatched. CDR3 loop: CSVGQGVGNTIYF. CDR3 sequence (DNA): TGCAGCGTTGGTCAGGGGGTCGGAAACACCATATATTTT.

This clonotype was counted a few times. In DNA, the CDR3 is TGTGCCACCAGTCCCGGGACAGGGGGGACAAAGCATTTT. This sequence encodes CATSPGTGGTKHF. V and J are TRBV24-1 and TRBJ1-5; 11 bases agree with TRBD1. There are 13 residues in the CDR3. V dropped 6 bases and J dropped 14; count of bases not matched to a gene: 8. The germline V gene has CDR1 KGHDR and CDR2 SFDVKD.

V usage is TRBV15 and J usage is TRBJ1-1; 10 bases are shared with TRBD1. The CDR3 extends over 14 amino acids. The junction had 8 bases not matched to a gene; V was cut back by 3 bases and J by 10 bases. In germline, CDR1 is LNHNV, CDR2 YYDKDF (reference sequence). The CDR3 nucleotides read TGTGCCACCAGCAGCTCCCGGGACAGGGGTTCAGCTTTCTTT. Its translation is CATSSSRDRGSAFF.

In this sample, this clonotype turned up a few times. The chain uses TRBV7-2 and TRBJ1-5; D is ambiguous. CDR3 size: 16 residues. Trimming shortened V by 5 bases and J by 6 bases, and 20 bases separated the two germline ends. Germline V lookup: CDR1 SGHTA, CDR2 FQGNSA. The CDR3 is CASSPDRVGLGQPQHF. The CDR3 DNA follows: TGTGCCAGCAGCCCAGATCGGGTCGGGCTGGGTCAGCCCCAGCATTTT.

The rearrangement joins TRBV5-1 to TRBJ2-5; D remains unclear. The CDR3 runs 16 residues. The ends were cut back, 0 bases at V and 3 bases at J, with 15 bases in the middle. Germline values: CDR1 SGHRS, CDR2 YFSETQ. The CDR3 DNA is TGCGCCAGCAGCTTGGTAGGGTTCAGCAAGGAAGAGACCCAGTACTTC. Encoded protein: CASSLVGFSKEETQYF.

The V gene is TRBV6-1, the J gene TRBJ1-5; no reliable D call. Per germline, CDR1 MNHNS and CDR2 SASEGT. This CDR3 is built from 15 residues. Deletions cut 7 bases from V and 4 bases from J, with 17 bases between. In DNA form, the CDR3 reads TGTGCCAGCACTTCACACGGAGGAGGTAATCAGCCCCAGCATTTT. Translating gives CASTSHGGGNQPQHF.

This chain joins TRBV2 and TRBJ1-5; D perhaps matches TRBD1 (5 bases). This CDR3 comprises 15 residues. CDR1 SNHLY and CDR2 FYNNEI come from the germline V gene. The V end lost 4 bases, the J end lost 1 base, and 11 bases lay between the germline ends. The chain's CDR3 is CASSGTWGSNQPQHF. CDR3 nucleotides: TGTGCCAGCAGTGGGACATGGGGGAGCAATCAGCCCCAGCATTTT.

The chain recombines TRBV6-2 or TRBV6-3 with TRBJ2-3; 7 nucleotides match TRBD2. This CDR3 contains 13 residues. Germline loops: CDR1 MNHEY, CDR2 SVGEGT. The trim removed 4 bases at V and 14 bases at J, leaving 12 bases unmatched. CDR3 sequence: CASSSAGVLIWYF. The CDR3, as DNA: TGTGCCAGCAGTTCGGCGGGAGTTCTGATCTGGTATTTT.

This sequence joins TRBV28 and TRBJ2-4; D might be TRBD1 or TRBD2, each matching 6 bases. The CDR3 contains 16 residues. Trimming stripped 2 bases from V and 0 bases from J, with 11 bases between. Germline values: CDR1 MDHEN, CDR2 SYDVKM. Here the CDR3 reads CASSLGGTSAKNIQYF. In nucleotides, the CDR3 is TGTGCCAGCAGTTTAGGCGGGACATCAGCCAAAAACATTCAGTACTTC.